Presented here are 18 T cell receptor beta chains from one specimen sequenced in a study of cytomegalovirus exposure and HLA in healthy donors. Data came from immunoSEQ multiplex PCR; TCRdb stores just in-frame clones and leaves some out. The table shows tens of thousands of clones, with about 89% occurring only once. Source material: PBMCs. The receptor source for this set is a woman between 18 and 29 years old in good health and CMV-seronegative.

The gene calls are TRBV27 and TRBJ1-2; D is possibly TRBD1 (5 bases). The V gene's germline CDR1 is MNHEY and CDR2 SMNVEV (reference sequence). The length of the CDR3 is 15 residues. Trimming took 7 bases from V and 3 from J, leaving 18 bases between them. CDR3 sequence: CASTQGRGKDYGYTF. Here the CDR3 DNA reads TGTGCCAGCACCCAAGGTCGGGGGAAGGACTATGGCTACACCTTC.

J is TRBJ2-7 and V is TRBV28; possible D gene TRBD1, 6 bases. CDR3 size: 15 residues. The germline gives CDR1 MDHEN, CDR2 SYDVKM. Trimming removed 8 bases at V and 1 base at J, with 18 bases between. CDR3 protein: CASGGPPRPSYEQYF. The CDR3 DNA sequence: TGTGCCAGCGGGGGCCCCCCCAGACCTTCCTACGAGCAGTACTTC. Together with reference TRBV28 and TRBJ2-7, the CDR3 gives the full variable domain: DVKVTQSSRYLVKRTGEKVFLECVQDMDHENMFWYRQDPGLGLRLIYFSYDVKMKEKGDIPEGYSVSREKKERFSLILESASTNQTSMYLCASGGPPRPSYEQYFGPGTRLTVT.

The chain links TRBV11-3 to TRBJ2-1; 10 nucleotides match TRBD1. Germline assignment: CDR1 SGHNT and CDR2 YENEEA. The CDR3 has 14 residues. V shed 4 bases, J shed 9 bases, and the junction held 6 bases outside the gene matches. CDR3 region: CASSSGQGNIEQFF. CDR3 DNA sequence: TGTGCCAGCAGCTCGGGACAGGGGAATATTGAGCAGTTCTTC.

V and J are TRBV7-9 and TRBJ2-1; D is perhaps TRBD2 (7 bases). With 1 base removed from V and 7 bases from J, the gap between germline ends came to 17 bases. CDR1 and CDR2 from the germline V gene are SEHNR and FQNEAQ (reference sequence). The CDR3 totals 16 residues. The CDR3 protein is CASSLGGGGLLNEQFF. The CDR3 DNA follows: TGTGCCAGCAGCTTAGGTGGGGGGGGCCTTTTGAATGAGCAGTTCTTC.

CDR3 sequence: CASSFSASGGAKGETQYF. The CDR3 nucleotides read TGCGCCAGCAGCTTTTCGGCTAGCGGGGGAGCAAAGGGAGAGACCCAGTACTTC. The chain recombines TRBV5-1 with TRBJ2-5, with 10 bases fitting TRBD2. Germline CDR1 and CDR2: SGHRS and YFSETQ. Trimming took 2 bases from V and 4 from J; bases not matched to a gene: 14. CDR3 length: 18 amino acids.

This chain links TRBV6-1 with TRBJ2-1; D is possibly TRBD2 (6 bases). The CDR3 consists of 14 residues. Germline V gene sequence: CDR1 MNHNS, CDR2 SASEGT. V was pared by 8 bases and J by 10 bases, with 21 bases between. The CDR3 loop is CASPMLGGEGEQFF. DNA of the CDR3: TGTGCCAGCCCTATGCTGGGCGGGGAAGGCGAGCAGTTCTTC.

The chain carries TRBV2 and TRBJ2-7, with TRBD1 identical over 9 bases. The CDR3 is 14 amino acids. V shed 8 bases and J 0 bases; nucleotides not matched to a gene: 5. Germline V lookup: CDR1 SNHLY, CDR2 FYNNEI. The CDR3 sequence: CASLGTGSSYEQYF. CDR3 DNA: TGTGCCAGCCTCGGGACAGGGAGCTCCTACGAGCAGTACTTC.

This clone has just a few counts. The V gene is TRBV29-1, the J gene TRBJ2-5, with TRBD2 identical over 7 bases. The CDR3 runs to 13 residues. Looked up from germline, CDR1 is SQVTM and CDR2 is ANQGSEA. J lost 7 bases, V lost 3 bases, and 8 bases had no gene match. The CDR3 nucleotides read TGCAGCGTTGACCTGGGATCGGGGGGGACCCAGTACTTC. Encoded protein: CSVDLGSGGTQYF.

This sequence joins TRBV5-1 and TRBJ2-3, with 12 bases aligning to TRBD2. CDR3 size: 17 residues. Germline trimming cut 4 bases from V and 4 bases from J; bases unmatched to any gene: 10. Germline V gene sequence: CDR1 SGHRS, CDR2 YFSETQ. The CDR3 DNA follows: TGCGCCAGCAGCCCGGTTAGGACTAGCGGGAATTCAGATACGCAGTATTTT. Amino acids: CASSPVRTSGNSDTQYF.

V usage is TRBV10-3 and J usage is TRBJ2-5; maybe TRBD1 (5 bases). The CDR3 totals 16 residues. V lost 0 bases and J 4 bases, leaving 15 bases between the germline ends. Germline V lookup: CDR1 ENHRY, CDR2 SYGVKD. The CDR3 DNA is TGTGCCATCAGTGAGTCACCCGATGGACACGGAGAGACCCAGTACTTC. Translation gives CAISESPDGHGETQYF.

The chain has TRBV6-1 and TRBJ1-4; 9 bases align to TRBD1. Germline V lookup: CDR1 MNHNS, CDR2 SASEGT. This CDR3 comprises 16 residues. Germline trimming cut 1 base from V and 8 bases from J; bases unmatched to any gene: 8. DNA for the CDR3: TGTGCCAGCAGTGAAGTCCCGGACAGGGGCGGCGAAAAACTGTTTTTT. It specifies CASSEVPDRGGEKLFF.

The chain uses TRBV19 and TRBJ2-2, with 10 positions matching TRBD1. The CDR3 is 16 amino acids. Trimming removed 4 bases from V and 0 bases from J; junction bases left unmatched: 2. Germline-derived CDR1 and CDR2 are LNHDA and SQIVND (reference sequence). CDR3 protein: CASSKGQGANTGELFF. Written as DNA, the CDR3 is TGTGCCAGTAGTAAAGGACAGGGGGCGAACACCGGGGAGCTGTTTTTT.

This chain's CDR3 is CASSPIAGGSYNEQFF. CDR3 coding DNA: TGTGCCAGCTCACCCATAGCGGGGGGCTCCTACAATGAGCAGTTCTTC. The V call is TRBV18, the J call TRBJ2-1, with 10 bases lining up with TRBD2. This CDR3 comprises 16 residues. V lost 3 bases, J lost 0 bases, and 2 bases stayed unmatched. CDR1 KGHSH and CDR2 LQKENI come from the germline V gene.

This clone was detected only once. The CDR3 spells CASSRQGDTEAFF. Written as DNA, the CDR3 is TGTGCCAGCAGCCGACAGGGGGACACTGAAGCTTTCTTT. V and J are TRBV5-5 and TRBJ1-1, with 9 bases lining up with TRBD1. The V segment lost 4 bases and the J segment 3 bases; nucleotides outside the gene matches: 1. The CDR3 spans 13 residues. CDR1 and CDR2 from the germline V gene are SGHKS and YYEKEE (reference sequence).

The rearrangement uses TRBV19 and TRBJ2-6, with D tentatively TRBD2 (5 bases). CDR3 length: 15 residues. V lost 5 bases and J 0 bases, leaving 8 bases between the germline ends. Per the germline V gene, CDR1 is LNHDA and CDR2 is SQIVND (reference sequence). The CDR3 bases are TGTGCCAGTAGTCAAACTAGCTCTGGGGCCAACGTCCTGACTTTC. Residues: CASSQTSSGANVLTF.

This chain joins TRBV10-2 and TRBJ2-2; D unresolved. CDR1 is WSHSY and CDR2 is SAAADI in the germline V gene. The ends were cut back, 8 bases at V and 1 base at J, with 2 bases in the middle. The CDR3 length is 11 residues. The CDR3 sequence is CASRNTGELFF. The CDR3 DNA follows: TGCGCCAGCCGGAACACCGGGGAGCTGTTTTTT.

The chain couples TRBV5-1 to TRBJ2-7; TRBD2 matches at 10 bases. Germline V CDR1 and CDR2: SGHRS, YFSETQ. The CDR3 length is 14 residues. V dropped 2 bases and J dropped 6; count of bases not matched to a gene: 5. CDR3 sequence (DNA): TGCGCCAGCAGCTTCGAACTAGCGGGATCCGAGCAGTACTTC. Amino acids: CASSFELAGSEQYF.

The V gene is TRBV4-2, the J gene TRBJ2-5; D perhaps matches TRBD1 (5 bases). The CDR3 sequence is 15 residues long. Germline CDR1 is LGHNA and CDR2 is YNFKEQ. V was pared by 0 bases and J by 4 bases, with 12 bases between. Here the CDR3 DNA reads TGTGCCAGCAGCCAAGAGGGGCAGCACAGAGAGACCCAGTACTTC. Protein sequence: CASSQEGQHRETQYF.